This is a list of T cell receptor beta chains from one sample in a study of tumor-infiltrating lymphocytes in primary liver carcinoma. Using its own MiXCR run on the multiplex PCR reads, TCRdb lists one record per CDR3 protein. The data contain 70,000 to 75,000 distinct CDR3 sequences, roughly three quarters of them singletons. Sequencing was carried out using liver tumor tissue from sampling region 4. Every receptor here comes from a man between 40 and 49 years old with primary liver carcinoma and hepatitis B virus infection. Each CDR3 is given with its conserved first and last residue. Each record gives: clone size, J gene, V gene, D gene, CDR3 DNA, CDR3 protein. The D gene is left open where the match is weak. Clone size is shown for a subset of rows, as once, few, many or a class of expanded clone.

size: NA; J: TRBJ1-1; V: TRBV6-2/TRBV6-3; D: TRBD1; DNA: TGTGCCAGTACCTCCGCAGGGGGCACTGAAGCTCTCTTT; CDR3: CASTSAGGTEALF
size: few; J: TRBJ2-6; V: TRBV6-5; D: NA; DNA: TGTGCCAGTAGTCTTTGGACTGGGATGAAAGCTGGGGCCAACATCCTGACTTTC; CDR3: CASSLWTGMKAGANILTF
size: NA; J: TRBJ2-2; V: TRBV11-2; D: TRBD2; DNA: TGCGCCAGCAGCGCAGGACTAGCGGTCTCCCCGGCCGGGGAGCCGTTTTTT; CDR3: CASSAGLAVSPAGEPFF
size: many; J: TRBJ2-1; V: TRBV7-4; D: TRBD2; DNA: TGTGCCAGCAGCTTCGGACTAGCGGGAGGGTTAAGCTCCTACAATGAGCAGTTCTTC; CDR3: CASSFGLAGGLSSYNEQFF
size: NA; J: TRBJ2-3; V: TRBV6-1; D: TRBD2; DNA: TGTGTAAGCAGTGAACCAGCTAGCGGGCCGTATAGCCCAGATACGCAGTATTTT; CDR3: CVSSEPASGPYSPDTQYF
size: NA; J: TRBJ2-3; V: TRBV2; D: TRBD2; DNA: TGTACCAGCAGTGATCCAGCGGGAGAGGGTACGCAGTATTTT; CDR3: CTSSDPAGEGTQYF
size: NA; J: TRBJ2-1; V: TRBV6-6; D: TRBD2; DNA: TGTGCCTCCCGAGGGACTAGCGGGGACAATGAGCAGCTCTTC; CDR3: CASRGTSGDNEQLF
size: many; J: TRBJ1-1; V: TRBV29-1; D: NA; DNA: TGCAGCGTGGGAGGGACGCCCGCGGGGAACACTGAAGCTTTCTTT; CDR3: CSVGGTPAGNTEAFF
size: NA; J: TRBJ2-7; V: TRBV10-3; D: NA; DNA: TGTGCCATCAGTGACCCCCCAGTGCTAGACTACGAGCAGTACTTC; CDR3: CAISDPPVLDYEQYF
size: NA; J: TRBJ2-3; V: TRBV10-3; D: NA; DNA: TGTGCCATCAGTGAACAGGGCGGTGATAGGCAGTATTTT; CDR3: CAISEQGGDRQYF
size: many; J: TRBJ2-5; V: TRBV2; D: NA; DNA: TGTGCCAGCAGTCCCTCGGGGGAGACCCAGTACTTC; CDR3: CASSPSGETQYF
size: many; J: TRBJ2-1; V: TRBV7-2; D: TRBD1; DNA: TGTGCCAGCAGCCCGGAAACAGGGGAACGTAATGAGCAGTTCTTC; CDR3: CASSPETGERNEQFF
size: NA; J: TRBJ2-5; V: TRBV11-2; D: NA; DNA: TGTGCCTGCAGCTTGAGTGTCCAAGATACCCAGTACTTC; CDR3: CACSLSVQDTQYF
size: NA; J: TRBJ2-3; V: TRBV6-5; D: TRBD2; DNA: TGTGGCAGCAGTTACTACGGGAGGACAGATACGCAGTATTTT; CDR3: CGSSYYGRTDTQYF
size: many; J: TRBJ2-7; V: TRBV5-1; D: TRBD1; DNA: TGCGCCAGCAGCCCGACAGGGGCCGAGCAGTACTTC; CDR3: CASSPTGAEQYF
size: NA; J: TRBJ2-3; V: TRBV6-2/TRBV6-3; D: NA; DNA: TGTACCAGCAGTATCATCGGGAGTAACCAGTATTTT; CDR3: CTSSIIGSNQYF
size: NA; J: TRBJ2-5; V: TRBV7-2; D: NA; DNA: TGTGCCAGCAGCTTAGCGGGCGGAGATGGGGAGACCCAGTACTTC; CDR3: CASSLAGGDGETQYF
size: NA; J: TRBJ2-2; V: TRBV6-5; D: NA; DNA: TGTGCCAGCAGTTACAGTGACCATGTCACCGGGGAGCTGTTTTTT; CDR3: CASSYSDHVTGELFF
size: NA; J: TRBJ2-1; V: TRBV12-3/TRBV12-4; D: TRBD2; DNA: TGTGCCAGCAGCCCGACTAGCGGGAGTAATGAGCAGTTCTTC; CDR3: CASSPTSGSNEQFF
size: NA; J: TRBJ2-2; V: TRBV11-2; D: NA; DNA: TGTACCAGCAGCATTGATAGGGGCAGGGTCGGCACCGGGGAGCTGTTTTTT; CDR3: CTSSIDRGRVGTGELFF
size: NA; J: TRBJ1-5; V: TRBV30; D: NA; DNA: TGTGCCTGGAGTGTAATGGGACGGCTCAATAAGCCCCAGCACTTT; CDR3: CAWSVMGRLNKPQHF
size: many; J: TRBJ2-1; V: TRBV6-5; D: NA; DNA: TGTGCCAGCAGACCGCTTGGACAATCCAATGAGCAGTTCTTC; CDR3: CASRPLGQSNEQFF
size: NA; J: TRBJ2-6; V: TRBV29-1; D: NA; DNA: TGCAGCGTTGGTCAACGGGATTCTGGGGCCAAGGTCCTGACTTTC; CDR3: CSVGQRDSGAKVLTF
size: medium-sized; J: TRBJ2-1; V: TRBV11-1; D: NA; DNA: TGTGCCAGCAGCTTAGGAAGAGATCTAAGGGATGAGCAGTTCTTC; CDR3: CASSLGRDLRDEQFF
size: NA; J: TRBJ1-6; V: TRBV6-6; D: TRBD1; DNA: TGTGCCAGCAGTTACTCCATGACAGGGGATTCACCCCTCCACTTT; CDR3: CASSYSMTGDSPLHF
size: many; J: TRBJ2-7; V: TRBV7-9; D: NA; DNA: TGTGCCAGCAGCTTAGATAGCACTACCGGGCGGGAGCAGTACTTC; CDR3: CASSLDSTTGREQYF
size: NA; J: TRBJ1-2; V: TRBV28; D: NA; DNA: TGTGCCAGCGGCCCGCCGGGGAGGGTAGGGGGCTACACCTTC; CDR3: CASGPPGRVGGYTF